This T cell receptor beta chain was captured by sequencing in a study of blood T cell repertoires in COVID-19. About the research overall: The cDNA or gDNA used as material had been derived from T cells, B-cell-depleted T cells, or PBMCs.

Per the original methods: Nucleated cell number was recorded as an estimate derived from reference gene primer amplification. Libraries were prepared by immunoSEQ multiplex PCR; TCRdb keeps only in-frame clonotypes and omits some of them. D and trimming were read from the DNA, whereas the V and J calls and clone size are those reported in that table. Of 150,000 to 200,000 clones in the sample, approximately 80% are singletons; the top ten hold more than 6%. The specimen was peripheral blood. The receptor's source is a woman in her thirties or forties with COVID-19, enrolled during active disease.

The CDR3 sequence: CSARPGESYTF. Here the CDR3 DNA reads TGCAGTGCTAGGCCAGGGGAGAGCTACACCTTC. J is TRBJ1-2 and V is TRBV20-1; TRBD1 might be the D (6 bases). CDR1 and CDR2 (germline): DFQATT, SNEGSKA (reference sequence). V lost 3 bases, J lost 9 bases, and 11 bases lay in between. CDR3 length: 11 residues.